This T cell receptor (beta chain) is from a study of T cells after yellow fever vaccination. MiXCR, applied by TCRdb to the 5' RACE reads, yields one record per CDR3 protein. The repertoire includes about 330,000 distinct CDR3 sequences, roughly 3.9% of them detected once, and 20% to 25% sits in the top ten. Germline V gene sequence: CDR1 DFQATT, CDR2 SNEGSKA (reference sequence). This CDR3 is built from 13 residues. V was shortened by 2 bases and J by 3 bases, with 11 bases between the two germline ends. The V call is TRBV20-1, the J call TRBJ2-7; D remains unclear. This clonotype originated in a man between 18 and 29 years old who received the YFV17D yellow fever vaccine. This material consisted of PBMCs, taken 5 days after the yellow fever booster vaccination. The CDR3 region has the DNA TGCAGTGCTAGAAGGGTCGGCAGCTACGAGCAGTACGTC. It specifies CSARRVGSYEQYV.